This TCR beta chain was found in a study of control samples from healthy donors and cancer patients. This CDR3 comprises 14 residues. The junction had 6 bases not matched to a gene; V was cut back by 4 bases and J by 7 bases. Germline-derived CDR1 and CDR2 are MNHNY and SVGAGI (reference sequence). Here immunoSEQ multiplex PCR was the method, and the copy in TCRdb shows in-frame clones only, minus some. The sample holds approximately 230,000 clones, about four fifths seen once. Sequenced sample: PBMCs. The source is a woman aged 60 to 75 with lung cancer. V gene TRBV6-6 combines with J gene TRBJ1-4, with 7 bases fitting TRBD1. The CDR3 DNA is TGTGCCAGCAGTTCAGGGGGAGCGGGTGAAAAACTGTTTTTT. Translated, it gives CASSSGGAGEKLFF.